This paragraph covers one T cell receptor beta chain sequence. The target antigen is unknown. Because the CDR3 is missing its conserved closing phenylalanine or tryptophan, this is likely a read error. The limits of the CDR3 on the DNA are not certain, so only TCRdb's listed CDR3 is given. Adult Caucasians living in Nashville, Tennessee made up all of the donors. This specimen comes from a study of shared clonotypes between healthy human individuals. Study-level results: The study drew on few donors, limiting represented genetic and exposure-history diversity.

The CDR3 has 9 residues if both end residues are counted. The germline CDR1 and CDR2 sequences are MDHEN and SYDVKM. Libraries were prepared by immunoSEQ multiplex PCR; TCRdb keeps only in-frame clonotypes and omits some of them. The data contain approximately 1.5 million clones, 98% of them seen just once; the ten biggest clones take up roughly 0.45%. This chain connects TRBV28 to TRBJ2-7; whether TRBD2, the table's D call, matches the DNA was not checked. This clonotype was sampled from a man younger than 45 in good health. The sequencing sample was made of naive CD4+ T cells sorted from blood. Subset of the sample: CD45RA+ positively selected. The CDR3 spells CASSTRRVI.